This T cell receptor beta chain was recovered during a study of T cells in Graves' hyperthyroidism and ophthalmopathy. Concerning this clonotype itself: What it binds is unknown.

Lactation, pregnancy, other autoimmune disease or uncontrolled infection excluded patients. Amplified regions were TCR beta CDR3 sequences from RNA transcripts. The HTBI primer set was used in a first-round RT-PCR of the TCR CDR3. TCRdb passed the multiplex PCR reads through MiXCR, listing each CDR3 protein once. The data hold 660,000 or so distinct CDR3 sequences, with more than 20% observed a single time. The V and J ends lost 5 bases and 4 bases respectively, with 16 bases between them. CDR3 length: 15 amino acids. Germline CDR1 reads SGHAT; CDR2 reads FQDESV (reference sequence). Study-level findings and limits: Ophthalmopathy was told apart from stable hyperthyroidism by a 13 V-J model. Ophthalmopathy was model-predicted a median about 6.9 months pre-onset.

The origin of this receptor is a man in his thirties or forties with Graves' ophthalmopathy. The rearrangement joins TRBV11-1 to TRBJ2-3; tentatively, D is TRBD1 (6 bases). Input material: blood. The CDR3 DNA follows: TGTGCCAGCAGCCCCCAGGACAGTGGATCAGATACGCAGTATTTT. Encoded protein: CASSPQDSGSDTQYF.